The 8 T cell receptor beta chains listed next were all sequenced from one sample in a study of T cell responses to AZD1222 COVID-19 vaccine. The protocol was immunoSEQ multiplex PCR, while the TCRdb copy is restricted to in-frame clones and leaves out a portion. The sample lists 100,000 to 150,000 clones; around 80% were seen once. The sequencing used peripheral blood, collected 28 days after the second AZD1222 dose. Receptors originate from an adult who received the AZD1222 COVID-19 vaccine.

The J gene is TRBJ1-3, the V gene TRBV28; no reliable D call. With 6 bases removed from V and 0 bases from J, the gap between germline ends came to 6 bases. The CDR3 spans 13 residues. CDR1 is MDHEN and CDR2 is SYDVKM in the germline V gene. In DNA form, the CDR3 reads TGTGCCAGCAGGGACCACTCTGGAAACACCATATATTTT. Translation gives CASRDHSGNTIYF.

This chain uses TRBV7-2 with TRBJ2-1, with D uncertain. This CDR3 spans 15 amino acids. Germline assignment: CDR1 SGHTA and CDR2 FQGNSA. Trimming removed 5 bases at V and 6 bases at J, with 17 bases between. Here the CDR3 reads CASSLPRPRRNEQFF. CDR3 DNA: TGTGCCAGCAGCCTTCCGCGGCCCCGGCGCAATGAGCAGTTCTTC.

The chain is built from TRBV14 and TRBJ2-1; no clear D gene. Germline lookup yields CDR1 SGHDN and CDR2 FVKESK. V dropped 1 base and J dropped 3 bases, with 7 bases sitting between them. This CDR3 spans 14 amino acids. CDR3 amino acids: CASSQGIYYNEQFF. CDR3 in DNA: TGTGCCAGCAGCCAAGGGATATACTACAATGAGCAGTTCTTC.

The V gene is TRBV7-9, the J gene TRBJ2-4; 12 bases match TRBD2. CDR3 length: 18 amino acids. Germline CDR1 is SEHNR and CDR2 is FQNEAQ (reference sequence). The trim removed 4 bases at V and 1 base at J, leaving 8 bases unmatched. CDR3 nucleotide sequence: TGTGCCAGCAGCTCCCTGACTAGCGGGGGCTTTGCCAAAAACATTCAGTACTTC. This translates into CASSSLTSGGFAKNIQYF.

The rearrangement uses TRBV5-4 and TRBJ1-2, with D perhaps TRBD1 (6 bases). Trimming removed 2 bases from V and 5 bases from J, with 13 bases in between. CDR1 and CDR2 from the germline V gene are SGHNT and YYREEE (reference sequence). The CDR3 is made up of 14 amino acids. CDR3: CASSFPRGVYGYTF. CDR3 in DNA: TGTGCCAGCAGCTTCCCCAGGGGTGTTTATGGCTACACCTTC.

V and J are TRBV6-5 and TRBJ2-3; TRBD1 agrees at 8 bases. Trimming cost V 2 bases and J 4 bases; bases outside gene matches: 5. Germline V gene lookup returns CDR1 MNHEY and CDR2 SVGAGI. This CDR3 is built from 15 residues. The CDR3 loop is CASSYGQGRSDTQYF. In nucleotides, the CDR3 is TGTGCCAGCAGTTACGGACAGGGAAGGTCAGATACGCAGTATTTT.

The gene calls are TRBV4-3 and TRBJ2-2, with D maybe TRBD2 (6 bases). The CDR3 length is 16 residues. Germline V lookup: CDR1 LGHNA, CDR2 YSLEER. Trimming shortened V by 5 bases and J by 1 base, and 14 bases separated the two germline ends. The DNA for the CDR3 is TGCGCCAGCAGCTTCGTCGGGACTTGGAACACCGGGGAGCTGTTTTTT. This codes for CASSFVGTWNTGELFF.

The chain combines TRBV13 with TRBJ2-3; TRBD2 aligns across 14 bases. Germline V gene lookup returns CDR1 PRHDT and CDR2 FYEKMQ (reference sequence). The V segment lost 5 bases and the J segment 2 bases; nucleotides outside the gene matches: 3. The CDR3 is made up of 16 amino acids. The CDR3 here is CASSPGLAGATDTQYF. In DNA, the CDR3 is TGTGCCAGCAGCCCGGGACTAGCGGGGGCCACAGATACGCAGTATTTT.